This T cell receptor beta chain was recorded in a study of shared clonotypes between healthy human individuals. Study-level information: Per donor, CD8 memory used one plate, CD8 naive used two, CD4 memory used three and CD4 naive used three. Study-wide results and limits: A generally larger estimated richness was seen in naive subsets than in memory subsets. Depth was large, yet rarefaction showed that sorted-subset sequencing was incomplete.

Naive CD8 cells comprised CD45RO-negative, CCR7-positively selected cells, excluding terminally differentiated effector memory CD45RA+ cells. Every contributor of samples was a Caucasian grown-up residing in Nashville, Tennessee. The CDR3 is made up of 14 amino acids. Method: immunoSEQ multiplex PCR; TCRdb's copy keeps in-frame clones and lacks some. The profile shows around 2,000,000 clones, about 95% of them singletons. With regard to this clone: Its cognate antigen is unknown.

The material sequenced was naive CD8+ T cells sorted from blood. The V and J genes are TRBV1 and TRBJ1-1. TRBV1 is a documented pseudogene. This TCR derives from a man between 18 and 35 years old in good health. CDR3: CTRLFNRGTTEAFF. In nucleotides, the CDR3 is TGCACCCGCCTGTTTAATCGGGGGACCACTGAAGCTTTCTTT.